Presented here are 9 T cell receptor beta chains from one specimen sequenced in a study of control samples from healthy donors and cancer patients. This table comes from immunoSEQ multiplex PCR, and its TCRdb copy is limited to in-frame clones, with some not included. The sample lists 110,000 to 150,000 clones; 80% to 95% were seen once. The source material was blood. These receptors were collected from a man aged 25 to 45 in good health.

This clone was picked up one time. The chain has TRBV7-9 and TRBJ1-1; D might be TRBD1 (6 bases). Trimming took off 3 bases at V and 0 bases at J, with 8 bases between the two ends. The CDR3 length is 14 residues. In germline, CDR1 is SEHNR, CDR2 FQNEAQ (reference sequence). This chain's CDR3 is CASSFGGMNTEAFF. The CDR3 DNA reads as TGTGCCAGCAGCTTCGGGGGCATGAACACTGAAGCTTTCTTT.

This clone was seen just once. The chain employs TRBV11-2 and TRBJ1-1; 7 nucleotides match TRBD1. From germline, CDR1 is SGHAT and CDR2 FQNNGV. With V trimmed by 5 bases and J by 6 bases, 9 bases remained unmatched. The CDR3 runs to 14 residues. CDR3 sequence reads: CASSPYQGGPEAFF. The CDR3 region has the DNA TGTGCCAGCAGCCCGTACCAGGGGGGCCCTGAAGCTTTCTTT.

This chain connects TRBV10-3 to TRBJ2-7, with TRBD2 matching over 9 bases. Per germline, CDR1 ENHRY and CDR2 SYGVKD. The CDR3 has 14 residues. J gave up 4 bases and V 3 bases, and 4 bases lay outside the gene matches. The CDR3 region is CAISDGLAQYEQYF. The CDR3 DNA is TGTGCCATCAGTGACGGACTAGCGCAGTACGAGCAGTACTTC.

This chain connects TRBV5-1 to TRBJ1-1, with a tentative D call TRBD1 (6 bases). The germline V gene has CDR1 SGHRS and CDR2 YFSETQ. V dropped 6 bases and J dropped 1 base, with 10 bases sitting between them. The CDR3 sequence is 13 residues long. CDR3 sequence: CASTGQTNTEAFF. Here the CDR3 DNA reads TGCGCCAGCACCGGACAGACGAACACTGAAGCTTTCTTT.

The chain uses TRBV2 and TRBJ2-7; 7 nucleotides align to TRBD1. Germline CDR1 and CDR2: SNHLY and FYNNEI. Germline trimming cut 6 bases from V and 6 bases from J; bases unmatched to any gene: 5. CDR3 length equals 12 residues. This CDR3 reads CASREWTGEQYF. In DNA, the CDR3 is TGTGCCAGCAGGGAATGGACAGGCGAGCAGTACTTC.

V usage is TRBV28 and J usage is TRBJ1-5; possible D gene TRBD1, 6 bases. The CDR3 consists of 13 residues. The germline V gene encodes CDR1 MDHEN and CDR2 SYDVKM. V was trimmed by 8 bases and J by 6 bases, leaving 14 bases between them. This chain's CDR3 is CASYGGGGQPQHF. CDR3 DNA: TGTGCCAGCTATGGGGGCGGGGGTCAGCCCCAGCATTTT.

This clone was seen only a few times. V is TRBV6-6 and J is TRBJ1-3, with D possibly TRBD1 on 5 matching bases. Trimming pared 6 bases from V and 2 bases from J, leaving 14 bases between. Per the germline V gene, CDR1 is MNHNY and CDR2 is SVGAGI (reference sequence). This CDR3 region has 15 residues. The CDR3 DNA is TGTGCCAGCAGCCCTGTGGCGGGGGCTGGAAACACCATATATTTT. This encodes CASSPVAGAGNTIYF.

V and J are TRBV6-1 and TRBJ1-1; 7 bases map to TRBD1. Per the germline V gene, CDR1 is MNHNS and CDR2 is SASEGT. The CDR3 contains 13 residues. J gave up 11 bases and V 1 base, and 7 bases lay outside the gene matches. DNA for the CDR3: TGTGCCAGCAGTGAAGAGAAGGGGGCGAGGGCTTTCTTT. Translating it yields CASSEEKGARAFF.

The rearrangement uses TRBV11-2 and TRBJ1-3; TRBD1 is a possible D gene (5 bases). V gave up 5 bases and J gave up 1 base, with 12 bases separating them. This CDR3 is built from 15 residues. Germline V CDR1 and CDR2: SGHAT, FQNNGV. CDR3 protein: CASSPNRLSGNTIYF. CDR3 nucleotides: TGTGCCAGCAGCCCGAACAGGCTTTCTGGAAACACCATATATTTT. Full variable domain (remainder filled in from reference TRBV11-2 and TRBJ1-3): EAGVAQSPRYKIIEKRQSVAFWCNPISGHATLYWYQQILGQGPKLLIQFQNNGVVDDSQLPKDRFSAERLKGVDSTLKIQPAKLEDSAVYLCASSPNRLSGNTIYFGEGSWLTVV.